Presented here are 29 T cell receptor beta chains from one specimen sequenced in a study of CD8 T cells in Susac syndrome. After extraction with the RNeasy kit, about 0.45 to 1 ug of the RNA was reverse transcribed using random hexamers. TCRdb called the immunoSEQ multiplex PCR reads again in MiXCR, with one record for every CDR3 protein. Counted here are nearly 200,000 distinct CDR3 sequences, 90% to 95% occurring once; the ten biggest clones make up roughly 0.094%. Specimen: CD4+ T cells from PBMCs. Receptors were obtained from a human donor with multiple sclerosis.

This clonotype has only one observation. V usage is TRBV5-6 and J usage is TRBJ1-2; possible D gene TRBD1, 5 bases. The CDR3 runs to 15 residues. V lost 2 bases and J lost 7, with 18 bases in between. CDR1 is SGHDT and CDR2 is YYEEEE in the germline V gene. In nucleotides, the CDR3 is TGTGCCAGCAGCTTAGGTCTGGGGCGCGACAGTGGCTACACCTTC. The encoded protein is CASSLGLGRDSGYTF.

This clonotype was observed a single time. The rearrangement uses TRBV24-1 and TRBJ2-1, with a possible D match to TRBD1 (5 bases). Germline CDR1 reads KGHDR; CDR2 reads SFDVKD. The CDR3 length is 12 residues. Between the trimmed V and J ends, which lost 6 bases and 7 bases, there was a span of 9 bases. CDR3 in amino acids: CATSTGFNEQFF. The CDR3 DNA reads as TGTGCCACCAGTACAGGCTTTAATGAGCAGTTCTTC.

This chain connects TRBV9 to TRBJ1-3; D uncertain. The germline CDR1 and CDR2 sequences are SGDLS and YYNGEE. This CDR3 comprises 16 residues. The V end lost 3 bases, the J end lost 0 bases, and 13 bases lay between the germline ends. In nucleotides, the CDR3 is TGTGCCAGCAGCGCTACTTATAGAATCTCTGGAAACACCATATATTTT. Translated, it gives CASSATYRISGNTIYF.

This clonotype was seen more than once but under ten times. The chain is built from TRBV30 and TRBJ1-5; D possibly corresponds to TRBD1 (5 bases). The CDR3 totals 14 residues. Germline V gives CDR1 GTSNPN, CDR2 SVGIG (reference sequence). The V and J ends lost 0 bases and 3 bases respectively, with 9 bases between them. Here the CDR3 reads CAWSVGDYNQPQHF. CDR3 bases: TGTGCCTGGAGTGTTGGGGACTACAATCAGCCCCAGCATTTT.

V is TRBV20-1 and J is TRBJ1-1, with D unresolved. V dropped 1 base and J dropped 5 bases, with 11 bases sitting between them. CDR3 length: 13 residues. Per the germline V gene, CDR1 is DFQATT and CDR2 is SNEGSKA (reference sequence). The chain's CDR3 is CSARVWNPTEAFF. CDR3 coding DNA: TGCAGTGCTAGAGTTTGGAACCCAACTGAAGCTTTCTTT.

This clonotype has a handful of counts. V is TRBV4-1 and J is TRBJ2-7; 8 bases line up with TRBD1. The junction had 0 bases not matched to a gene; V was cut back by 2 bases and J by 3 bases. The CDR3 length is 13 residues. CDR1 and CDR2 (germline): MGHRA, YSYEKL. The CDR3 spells CASSQTGGYEQYF. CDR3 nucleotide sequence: TGCGCCAGCAGCCAAACAGGGGGCTACGAGCAGTACTTC.

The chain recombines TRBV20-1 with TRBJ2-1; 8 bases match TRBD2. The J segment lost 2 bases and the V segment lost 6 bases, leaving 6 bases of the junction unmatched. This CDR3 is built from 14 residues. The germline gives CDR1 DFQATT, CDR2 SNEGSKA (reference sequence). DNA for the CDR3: TGCAGTGCCAAGACTAGCGCCCCCTACAATGAGCAGTTCTTC. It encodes CSAKTSAPYNEQFF.

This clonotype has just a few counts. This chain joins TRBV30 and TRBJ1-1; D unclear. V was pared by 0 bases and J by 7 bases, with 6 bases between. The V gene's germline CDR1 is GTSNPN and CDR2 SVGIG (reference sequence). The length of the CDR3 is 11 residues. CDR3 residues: CAWSVRSEAFF. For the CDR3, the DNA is TGTGCCTGGAGTGTACGTAGTGAAGCTTTCTTT.

This chain's CDR3 is CSVAGTGGPYEQYF. CDR3 nucleotide sequence: TGCAGCGTCGCCGGGACAGGGGGCCCCTACGAGCAGTACTTC. V gene TRBV29-1 combines with J gene TRBJ2-7; the match to TRBD1 covers 12 bases. Germline CDR1 and CDR2: SQVTM and ANQGSEA. Trimming took 6 bases from V and 2 from J; bases not matched to a gene: 5. CDR3 length equals 14 residues.

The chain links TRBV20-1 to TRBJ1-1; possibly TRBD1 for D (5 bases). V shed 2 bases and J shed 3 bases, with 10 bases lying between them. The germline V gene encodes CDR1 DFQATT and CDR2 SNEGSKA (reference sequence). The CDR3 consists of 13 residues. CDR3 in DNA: TGCAGTGCTAGACCAGACAGCTACACTGAAGCTTTCTTT. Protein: CSARPDSYTEAFF.

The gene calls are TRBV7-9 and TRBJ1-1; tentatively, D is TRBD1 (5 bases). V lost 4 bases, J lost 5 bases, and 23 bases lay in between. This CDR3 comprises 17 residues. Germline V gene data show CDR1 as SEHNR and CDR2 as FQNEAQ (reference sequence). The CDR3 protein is CASSSPLGRETSTEAFF. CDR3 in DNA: TGTGCCAGCAGCTCCCCCCTCGGCAGGGAGACAAGTACTGAAGCTTTCTTT.

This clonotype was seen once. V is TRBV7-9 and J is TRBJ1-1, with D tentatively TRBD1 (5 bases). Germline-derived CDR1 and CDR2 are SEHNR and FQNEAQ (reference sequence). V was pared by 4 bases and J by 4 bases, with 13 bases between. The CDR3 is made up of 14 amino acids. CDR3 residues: CASSSPYGGTEAFF. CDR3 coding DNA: TGTGCCAGCAGCTCACCATATGGGGGCACTGAAGCTTTCTTT.

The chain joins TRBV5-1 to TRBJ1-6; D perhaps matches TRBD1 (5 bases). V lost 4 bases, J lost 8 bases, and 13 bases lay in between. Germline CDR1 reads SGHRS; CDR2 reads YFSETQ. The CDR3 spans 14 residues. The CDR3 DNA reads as TGCGCCAGCAGCAGCGGGACTGCAGATTCACCCCTCCACTTT. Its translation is CASSSGTADSPLHF.

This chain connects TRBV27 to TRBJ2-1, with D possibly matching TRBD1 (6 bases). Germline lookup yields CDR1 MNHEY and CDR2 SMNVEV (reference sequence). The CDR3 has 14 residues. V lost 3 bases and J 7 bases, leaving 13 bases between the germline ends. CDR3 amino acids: CASSFPPGTNEQFF. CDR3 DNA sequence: TGTGCCAGCAGTTTCCCTCCGGGGACAAATGAGCAGTTCTTC.

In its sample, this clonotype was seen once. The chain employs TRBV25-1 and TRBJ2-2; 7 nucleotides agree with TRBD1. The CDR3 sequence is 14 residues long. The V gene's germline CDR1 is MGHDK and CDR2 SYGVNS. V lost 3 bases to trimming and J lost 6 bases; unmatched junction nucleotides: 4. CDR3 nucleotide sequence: TGTGCCAGCAGTGATAGGGGACAGCCCGGGGAGCTGTTTTTT. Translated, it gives CASSDRGQPGELFF.

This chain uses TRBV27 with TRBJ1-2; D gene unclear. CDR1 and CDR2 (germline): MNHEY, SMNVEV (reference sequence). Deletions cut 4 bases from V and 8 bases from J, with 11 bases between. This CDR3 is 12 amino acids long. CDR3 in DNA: TGTGCCAGCAGTTCAAGGAGTGGGGGCTACACCTTC. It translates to CASSSRSGGYTF.

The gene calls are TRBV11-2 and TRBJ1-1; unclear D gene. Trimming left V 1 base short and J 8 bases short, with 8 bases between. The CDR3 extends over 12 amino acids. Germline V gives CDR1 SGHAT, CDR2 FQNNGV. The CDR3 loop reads CASSLGFLEAFF. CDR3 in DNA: TGTGCCAGCAGCTTAGGGTTCCTCGAAGCTTTCTTT.

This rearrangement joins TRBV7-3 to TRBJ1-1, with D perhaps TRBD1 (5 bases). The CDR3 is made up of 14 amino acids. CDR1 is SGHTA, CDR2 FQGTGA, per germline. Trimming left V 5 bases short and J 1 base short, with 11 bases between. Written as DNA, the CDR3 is TGTGCCAGCAGCGAGGGGTCATGGAACACTGAAGCTTTCTTT. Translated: CASSEGSWNTEAFF. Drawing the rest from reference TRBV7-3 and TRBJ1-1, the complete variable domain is GAGVSQTPSNKVTEKGKYVELRCDPISGHTALYWYRQSLGQGPEFLIYFQGTGAADDSGLPNDRFFAVRPEGSVSTLKIQRTERGDSAVYLCASSEGSWNTEAFFGQGTRLTVV.

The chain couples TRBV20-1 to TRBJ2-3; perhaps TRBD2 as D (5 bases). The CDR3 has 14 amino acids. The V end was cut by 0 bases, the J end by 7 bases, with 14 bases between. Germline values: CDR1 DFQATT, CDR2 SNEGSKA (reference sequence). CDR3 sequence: CSAREHERENTQYF. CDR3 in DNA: TGCAGTGCTAGAGAGCATGAGAGGGAGAATACGCAGTATTTT.

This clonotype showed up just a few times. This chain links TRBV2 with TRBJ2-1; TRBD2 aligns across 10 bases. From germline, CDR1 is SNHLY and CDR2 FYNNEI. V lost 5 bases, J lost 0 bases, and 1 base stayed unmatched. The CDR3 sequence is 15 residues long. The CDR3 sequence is CASSWTSGSYNEQFF. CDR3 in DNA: TGTGCCAGCAGTTGGACTAGCGGCTCCTACAATGAGCAGTTCTTC.

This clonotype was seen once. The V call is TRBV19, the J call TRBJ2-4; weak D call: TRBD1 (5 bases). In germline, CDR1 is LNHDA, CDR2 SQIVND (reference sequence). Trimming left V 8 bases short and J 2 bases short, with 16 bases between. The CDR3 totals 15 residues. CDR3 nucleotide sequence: TGTGCCAGTGGTGGCAGGGTGGCTTCCAAAAACATTCAGTACTTC. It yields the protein CASGGRVASKNIQYF.

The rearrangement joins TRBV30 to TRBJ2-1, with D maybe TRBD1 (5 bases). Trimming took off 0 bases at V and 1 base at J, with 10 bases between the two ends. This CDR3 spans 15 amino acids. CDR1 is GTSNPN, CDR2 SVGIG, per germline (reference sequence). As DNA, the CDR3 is TGTGCCTGGAGTGTACAGGCAGGGTCCTACAATGAGCAGTTCTTC. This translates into CAWSVQAGSYNEQFF.

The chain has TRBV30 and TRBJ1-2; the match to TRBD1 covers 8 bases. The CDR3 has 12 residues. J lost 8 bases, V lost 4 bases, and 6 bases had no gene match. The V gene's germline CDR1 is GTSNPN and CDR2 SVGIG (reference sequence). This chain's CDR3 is CAWIRQGLGYTF. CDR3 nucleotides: TGTGCCTGGATAAGACAGGGGCTAGGCTACACCTTC.

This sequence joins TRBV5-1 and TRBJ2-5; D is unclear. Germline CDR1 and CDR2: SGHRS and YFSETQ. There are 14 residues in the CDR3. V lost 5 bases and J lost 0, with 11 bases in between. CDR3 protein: CASREGPNQETQYF. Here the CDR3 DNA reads TGCGCCAGCAGGGAAGGACCGAACCAAGAGACCCAGTACTTC.

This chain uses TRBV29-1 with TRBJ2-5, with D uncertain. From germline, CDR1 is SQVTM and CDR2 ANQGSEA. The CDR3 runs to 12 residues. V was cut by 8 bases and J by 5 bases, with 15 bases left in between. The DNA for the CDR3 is TGCAGCACAGCTGAAGACTGGGAGACCCAGTACTTC. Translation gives CSTAEDWETQYF. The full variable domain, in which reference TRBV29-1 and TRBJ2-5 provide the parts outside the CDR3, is SAVISQKPSRDICQRGTSLTIQCQVDSQVTMMFWYRQQPGQSLTLIATANQGSEATYESGFVIDKFPISRPNLTFSTLTVSNMSPEDSSIYLCSTAEDWETQYFGPGTRLLVL.

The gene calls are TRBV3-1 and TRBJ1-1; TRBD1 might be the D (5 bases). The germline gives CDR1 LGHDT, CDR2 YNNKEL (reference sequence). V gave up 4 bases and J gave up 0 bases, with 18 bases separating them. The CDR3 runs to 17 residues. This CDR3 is CASSPVQGRGVNTEAFF. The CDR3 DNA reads TGTGCCAGCAGCCCCGTCCAGGGTAGAGGGGTGAACACTGAAGCTTTCTTT.

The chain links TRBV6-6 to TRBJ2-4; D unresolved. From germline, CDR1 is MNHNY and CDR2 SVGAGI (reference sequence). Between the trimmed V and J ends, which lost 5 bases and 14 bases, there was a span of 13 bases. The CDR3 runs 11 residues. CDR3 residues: CASSPGPWEYF. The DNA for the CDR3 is TGTGCCAGCAGTCCCGGACCGTGGGAGTACTTC.

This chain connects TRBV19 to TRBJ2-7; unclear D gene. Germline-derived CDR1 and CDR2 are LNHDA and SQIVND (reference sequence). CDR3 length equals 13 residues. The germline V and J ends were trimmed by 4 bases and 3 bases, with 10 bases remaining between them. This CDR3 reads CASSNGQGYEQYF. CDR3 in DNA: TGTGCCAGTAGTAACGGTCAAGGCTACGAGCAGTACTTC.

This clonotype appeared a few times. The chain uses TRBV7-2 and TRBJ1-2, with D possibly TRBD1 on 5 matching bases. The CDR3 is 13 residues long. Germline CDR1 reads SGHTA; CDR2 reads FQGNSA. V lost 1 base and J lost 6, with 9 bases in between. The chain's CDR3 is CASSLDGTHGYTF. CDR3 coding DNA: TGTGCCAGCAGCTTAGATGGGACCCATGGCTACACCTTC.